These 23 T cell receptor beta chains were sequenced from one sample in a study of metastatic and nonmetastatic thyroid tumors (TCRdb year 2020). No treatment had been received by any patient before thyroid surgery. Libraries were made using PCR. The sequencer was an Illumina HiSeq 4000. TCRdb reprocessing: public reads trimmed at Q25 with fastp, clones called with MiXCR, in-frame beta chains kept. This sample comprises about 16,000 clones, about 29% of them detected only once. Together, the top ten hold 15% of the sample. The specimen was tumor tissue. The receptors derive from a female donor with papillary thyroid cancer or a benign thyroid nodule (not recorded which). Some clones in this sample may be carry-over from other donors' samples.

This clone was observed a few times. The J gene is TRBJ2-7, the V gene TRBV6-2 or TRBV6-3, with D uncertain. The length of the CDR3 is 12 residues. Per the germline V gene, CDR1 is MNHEY and CDR2 is SVGEGT. V gave up 4 bases and J gave up 6 bases, with 10 bases separating them. CDR3 in amino acids: CASSLLRLEQYF. The CDR3, as DNA: TGTGCCAGCAGTTTACTCAGGCTCGAGCAGTACTTC.

This clone was picked up many times. This CDR3 reads CASSQELRLAGYNEQFF. The CDR3 DNA follows: TGTGCCAGCAGCCAAGAACTCCGACTAGCGGGATACAATGAGCAGTTCTTC. The chain carries TRBV14 and TRBJ2-1; 11 positions match TRBD2. CDR1 and CDR2 (germline): SGHDN, FVKESK. Germline trimming cut 0 bases from V and 4 bases from J; bases unmatched to any gene: 5. The CDR3 sequence is 17 residues long.

This clone was counted between two and nine times. The rearrangement uses TRBV2 and TRBJ2-2, with 11 bases fitting TRBD2. J was trimmed by 4 bases and V by 7 bases; bases with no gene match: 2. Germline V CDR1 and CDR2: SNHLY, FYNNEI. The CDR3 has 14 residues. The CDR3 region is CASTSGRITGELFF. The CDR3 coding sequence is TGTGCCAGCACTAGCGGGAGGATCACCGGGGAGCTGTTTTTT.

The CDR3 DNA follows: TGCAGTGCTAGAGATTACTACAGGACGCGTAGCTATGGCTACACCTTC. Translated, it gives CSARDYYRTRSYGYTF. The chain uses TRBV20-1 and TRBJ1-2; TRBD1 is a possible D gene (5 bases). V was cut by 0 bases and J by 4 bases, with 18 bases left in between. This CDR3 comprises 16 residues. The germline V gene has CDR1 DFQATT and CDR2 SNEGSKA (reference sequence).

Worth noting for this clone: A read error may produce the germline difference seen at one junction end. The genes are TRBV5-1 and TRBJ2-3; D might be TRBD2 (6 bases). Germline V gives CDR1 SGHRS, CDR2 YFSETQ. This CDR3 spans 16 amino acids. CDR3 nucleotide sequence: TGCGCCAGCAGCCGAGGGACGACGGGAGATTTAGATAAGCAGTATTTT. It specifies CASSRGTTGDLDKQYF.

This clone was observed many times. This chain links TRBV5-1 with TRBJ1-6; no clear D. The ends were cut back, 2 bases at V and 10 bases at J, with 13 bases in the middle. The CDR3 loop spans 14 amino acids. The germline gives CDR1 SGHRS, CDR2 YFSETQ. This CDR3 reads CASSFKGDGSPLHF. The CDR3 nucleotides read TGCGCCAGCAGCTTCAAGGGAGATGGGTCACCCCTCCACTTT.

This clone was seen more than once but under ten times. The rearrangement joins TRBV6-1 to TRBJ2-7; 7 nucleotides align to TRBD1. Germline CDR1 reads MNHNS; CDR2 reads SASEGT. J lost 4 bases, V lost 4 bases, and 1 base had no gene match. This CDR3 comprises 12 residues. This CDR3 reads CASSATGYEQYF. The CDR3 DNA is TGTGCCAGCAGTGCGACAGGGTACGAGCAGTACTTC.

This clone was observed a handful of times. The gene calls are TRBV20-1 and TRBJ2-1; 15 nucleotides line up with TRBD2. CDR3 length equals 16 residues. Germline CDR1 is DFQATT and CDR2 is SNEGSKA (reference sequence). J lost 7 bases, V lost 0 bases, and 4 bases had no gene match. The CDR3 here is CSARERTSGRGNEQFF. In nucleotides, the CDR3 is TGCAGTGCTAGAGAGAGGACTAGCGGGAGGGGTAATGAGCAGTTCTTC.

At least ten counts were recorded for this clone. The genes are TRBV2 and TRBJ1-6; 10 bases match TRBD1. Looked up from germline, CDR1 is SNHLY and CDR2 is FYNNEI. The CDR3 extends over 14 amino acids. The junction had 6 bases not matched to a gene; V was cut back by 7 bases and J by 9 bases. As DNA, the CDR3 is TGTGCCAGCATCCGGGACAGGGGCGGTTCACCCCTCCACTTT. As protein: CASIRDRGGSPLHF.

The V gene is TRBV5-5, the J gene TRBJ2-1, with a tentative D call TRBD1 (5 bases). V lost 4 bases and J lost 4, with 9 bases in between. This CDR3 spans 13 amino acids. CDR1 is SGHKS and CDR2 is YYEKEE in the germline V gene (reference sequence). Here the CDR3 DNA reads TGTGCCAGCAGCCTGGGGCTTTACAATGAGCAGTTCTTC. It encodes CASSLGLYNEQFF.

This clone was seen repeatedly, ten times or more. This chain links TRBV28 with TRBJ2-5; the match to TRBD2 covers 11 bases. The junction had 5 bases not matched to a gene; V was cut back by 5 bases and J by 3 bases. The CDR3 runs to 15 residues. Germline CDR1 MDHEN, CDR2 SYDVKM. In DNA, the CDR3 is TGTGCCAGCAGTAGACTAGCGGGAATCGAAGAGACCCAGTACTTC. It is translated as CASSRLAGIEETQYF.

This clone was counted many times. The V call is TRBV20-1, the J call TRBJ1-5; 11 bases are a match to TRBD1. Germline values: CDR1 DFQATT, CDR2 SNEGSKA (reference sequence). V dropped 5 bases and J dropped 7; count of bases not matched to a gene: 4. This CDR3 is built from 13 residues. The chain's CDR3 is CSAWTGGWQPQHF. CDR3 DNA: TGCAGTGCTTGGACAGGGGGCTGGCAGCCCCAGCATTTT.

By share, this clone counts as medium-sized (0.01 to 0.1%). The chain recombines TRBV30 with TRBJ2-7; a weak D match, TRBD1 (6 bases). Germline CDR1 reads GTSNPN; CDR2 reads SVGIG (reference sequence). This CDR3 is built from 14 residues. With 3 bases removed from V and 0 bases from J, the gap between germline ends came to 12 bases. CDR3 protein: CAWSHGQISYEQYF. The DNA of the CDR3 is TGTGCCTGGAGCCACGGACAGATCTCCTACGAGCAGTACTTC.

The chain carries TRBV11-2 and TRBJ1-1, with no clear D. Germline values: CDR1 SGHAT, CDR2 FQNNGV. This CDR3 has 11 amino acids. V was shortened by 4 bases and J by 10 bases, with 10 bases between the two germline ends. The CDR3 DNA reads as TGTGCCAGCAGCTCGGGCCGCGGAGCTTTCTTT. It codes for CASSSGRGAFF.

The chain links TRBV6-1 to TRBJ1-1, with TRBD1 as a possible D gene (5 bases). The CDR3 is 12 amino acids. CDR1 and CDR2 from the germline V gene are MNHNS and SASEGT. V dropped 10 bases and J dropped 2 bases, with 11 bases sitting between them. The CDR3 region has the DNA TGTGCCATCCGTGGGGGAAACACTGAAGCTTTCTTT. Translating gives CAIRGGNTEAFF.

This clone was detected ten times or more. This chain links TRBV5-4 with TRBJ1-1; D is unresolved. Trimming took off 0 bases at V and 1 base at J, with 7 bases between the two ends. Germline CDR1 SGHNT, CDR2 YYREEE (reference sequence). The CDR3 is made up of 14 amino acids. CDR3 DNA: TGTGCCAGCAGCTTGGGACGGACGAACACTGAAGCTTTCTTT. Its translation: CASSLGRTNTEAFF.

The rearrangement joins TRBV11-2 to TRBJ1-1; 9 nucleotides line up with TRBD1. The trim removed 5 bases at V and 1 base at J, leaving 8 bases unmatched. The CDR3 sequence is 16 residues long. Per germline, CDR1 SGHAT and CDR2 FQNNGV. The CDR3 sequence: CASSDGRGQGNTEAFF. Here the CDR3 DNA reads TGTGCCAGCAGCGATGGGAGGGGACAGGGGAACACTGAAGCTTTCTTT.

This clone has a handful of counts. V gene TRBV27 combines with J gene TRBJ2-7; D is ambiguous. The V gene's germline CDR1 is MNHEY and CDR2 SMNVEV (reference sequence). Trimming cost V 0 bases and J 2 bases, with 8 bases left between them. The CDR3 runs to 14 residues. The CDR3 bases are TGTGCCAGCAGTTTATCAGGCAGGACCTACGAGCAGTACTTC. This translates into CASSLSGRTYEQYF.

As for this clone: Because it lacks the conserved phenylalanine or tryptophan at the end, this CDR3 is likely a read error. Other DNA sequences in the sample encode the same CDR3. The J gene is TRBJ2-3, the V gene TRBV5-5; D is unclear. From germline, CDR1 is SGHKS and CDR2 YYEKEE (reference sequence). This CDR3 is 11 amino acids long. The CDR3 DNA reads as TGTGCCAGCAGCTTTCTGGATACTCAGTATTCT. Amino acids: CASSFLDTQYS.

The V gene is TRBV3-1, the J gene TRBJ2-5; 9 bases match TRBD1. The CDR3 runs 15 residues. The germline V gene has CDR1 LGHDT and CDR2 YNNKEL (reference sequence). J was trimmed by 1 base and V by 6 bases; bases with no gene match: 6. Written as DNA, the CDR3 is TGTGCCAGCAGGCCCAGGGACAGGGCCCAAGAGACCCAGTACTTC. Translated, it gives CASRPRDRAQETQYF.

The sample holds many counts of this clone. The rearrangement joins TRBV9 to TRBJ2-1, with D unclear. Germline V gene lookup returns CDR1 SGDLS and CDR2 YYNGEE. The length of the CDR3 is 15 residues. V lost 3 bases, J lost 10 bases, and 20 bases lay in between. The CDR3 loop is CASSALEDARMEQFF. The DNA for the CDR3 is TGTGCCAGCAGCGCCCTCGAGGACGCCCGCATGGAGCAGTTCTTC.

V gene TRBV7-2 combines with J gene TRBJ2-1; no reliable D call. CDR1 is SGHTA, CDR2 FQGNSA, per germline. The V and J ends lost 6 bases and 0 bases respectively, with 12 bases between them. CDR3 length equals 15 residues. CDR3 residues: CASSSTESSYNEQFF. In DNA, the CDR3 is TGTGCCAGCAGTAGTACGGAAAGCTCCTACAATGAGCAGTTCTTC.

V is TRBV7-2 and J is TRBJ2-7; D is ambiguous. The CDR3 spans 15 residues. The V and J ends lost 2 bases and 2 bases respectively, with 13 bases between them. Germline V gives CDR1 SGHTA, CDR2 FQGNSA. CDR3 nucleotides: TGTGCCAGCAGCTTAATGTCCATTGCAGCCTACGAGCAGTACTTC. Residues: CASSLMSIAAYEQYF.